This T cell receptor (beta chain) comes out of a study of regulatory T cells in long-lasting Graves disease. Building of the TCR beta libraries involved iRepertoire HTBI primers and Arm-PCR of CDR3 regions. TCRdb itself ran the multiplex PCR reads through MiXCR, one entry per CDR3 protein. The profile shows over 300,000 distinct CDR3 sequences, 15% to 20% of them singletons. Time point of the sample: persistent/refractory GD, antithyroid drugs over 5 years with positive TRAb. The authors made the TCR library using RNA they extracted from PBMCs. The V end lost 10 bases, the J end lost 4 bases, and 16 bases lay between the germline ends. Germline CDR1 and CDR2: LNHDA and SQIVND (reference sequence). This CDR3 comprises 13 residues. This clonotype was observed at least ten times.

This clonotype was sampled from a female donor with Graves disease. Sequencing used peripheral blood mononuclear cells (PBMCs), obtained when the disease was refractory, from a patient treated with antithyroid drugs. This chain joins TRBV19 and TRBJ1-1, with D maybe TRBD1 (6 bases). CDR3 residues: CATKSQGRTEAFF. The CDR3 bases are TGTGCCACCAAATCACAGGGACGCACTGAAGCTTTCTTT.